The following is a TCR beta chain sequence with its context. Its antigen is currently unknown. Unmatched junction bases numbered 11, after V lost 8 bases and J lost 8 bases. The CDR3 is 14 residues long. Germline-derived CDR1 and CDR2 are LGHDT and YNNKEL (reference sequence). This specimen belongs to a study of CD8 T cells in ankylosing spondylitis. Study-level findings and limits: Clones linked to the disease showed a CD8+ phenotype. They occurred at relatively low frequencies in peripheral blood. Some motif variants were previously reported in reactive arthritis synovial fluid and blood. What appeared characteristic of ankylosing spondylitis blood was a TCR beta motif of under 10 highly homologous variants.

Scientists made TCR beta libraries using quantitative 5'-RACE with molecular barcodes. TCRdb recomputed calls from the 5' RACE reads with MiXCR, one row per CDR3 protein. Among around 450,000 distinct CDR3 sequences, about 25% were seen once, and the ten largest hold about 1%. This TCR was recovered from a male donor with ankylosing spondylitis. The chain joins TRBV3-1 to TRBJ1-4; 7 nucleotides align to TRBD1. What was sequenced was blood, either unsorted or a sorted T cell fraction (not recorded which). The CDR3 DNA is TGTGCCAGCCGAAGGGGGCCGGAGGAAGAAAAACTGTTTTTT. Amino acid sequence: CASRRGPEEEKLFF.